The 30 T cell receptor beta chains given below trace back to one sample, sequenced in a study of T cell responses to AZD1222 COVID-19 vaccine. The repertoire was sequenced with immunoSEQ multiplex PCR; TCRdb's copy has only in-frame clones and lacks some. The sample contains fewer than 120,000 clones, more than 90% of which appear only once. The input for sequencing was peripheral blood, taken 28 days after the second AZD1222 dose. These receptors were taken from an adult who received the AZD1222 COVID-19 vaccine.

The chain has TRBV7-6 and TRBJ2-3, with 9 bases matching TRBD1. With V trimmed by 6 bases and J by 5 bases, 18 bases remained unmatched. Germline CDR1 and CDR2: SGHVS and FNYEAQ. The CDR3 contains 18 residues. The CDR3 region is CASSPHYRGRKVGDTQYF. CDR3 in DNA: TGTGCCAGCAGTCCTCATTACAGGGGGCGCAAGGTGGGAGATACGCAGTATTTT.

This sequence joins TRBV3-1 (or the pseudogene TRBV3-2) and TRBJ2-3, with 8 bases matching TRBD2. Germline CDR1 reads LGHDT; CDR2 reads YNNKEL (reference sequence). Trimming at V came to 8 bases and at J to 5 bases, leaving 18 bases not matched to a gene. The CDR3 totals 17 residues. The CDR3 DNA is TGTGCCAGCGCCAGAGGTGTTCGGGGGGGCCGTGGAGATACGCAGTATTTT. The encoded protein is CASARGVRGGRGDTQYF.

The rearrangement uses TRBV10-3 and TRBJ2-1, with 7 nucleotides matching TRBD1. Unmatched junction bases numbered 8, after V lost 6 bases and J lost 15 bases. Germline CDR1 ENHRY, CDR2 SYGVKD. CDR3 length: 11 amino acids. The CDR3 is CAIRAGTAPFF. Written as DNA, the CDR3 is TGTGCCATCAGGGCCGGGACAGCCCCGTTCTTC.

The chain employs TRBV7-2 and TRBJ2-7; D gene unclear. Between the trimmed V and J ends, which lost 1 base and 0 bases, there was a span of 7 bases. CDR3 size: 14 residues. Germline V lookup: CDR1 SGHTA, CDR2 FQGNSA. The CDR3 is CASSLVKGSYEQYF. DNA for the CDR3: TGTGCCAGCAGCTTAGTAAAGGGCTCCTACGAGCAGTACTTC.

The chain recombines TRBV28 with TRBJ1-6; 8 bases are shared with TRBD1. CDR1 is MDHEN, CDR2 SYDVKM, per germline. The V segment lost 5 bases and the J segment 7 bases; nucleotides outside the gene matches: 7. This CDR3 has 15 amino acids. DNA of the CDR3: TGTGCCAGCAGTCCAGCCTCAGGGGGCAATTCACCCCTCCACTTT. Amino acids: CASSPASGGNSPLHF. The full variable domain, completed using reference TRBV28 and TRBJ1-6, is DVKVTQSSRYLVKRTGEKVFLECVQDMDHENMFWYRQDPGLGLRLIYFSYDVKMKEKGDIPEGYSVSREKKERFSLILESASTNQTSMYLCASSPASGGNSPLHFGNGTRLTVT.

V usage is TRBV24-1 and J usage is TRBJ1-2; the D gene is possibly TRBD1 (6 bases). The germline V gene encodes CDR1 KGHDR and CDR2 SFDVKD. The CDR3 loop spans 16 amino acids. Trimming took 3 bases from V and 3 from J, leaving 16 bases between them. The chain's CDR3 is CATSDPTGKRDYGYTF. CDR3 in DNA: TGTGCCACCAGTGATCCGACAGGAAAACGGGACTATGGCTACACCTTC.

This sequence joins TRBV7-6 and TRBJ2-1; 10 positions match TRBD2. The length of the CDR3 is 15 residues. The V segment lost 5 bases and the J segment 4 bases; nucleotides outside the gene matches: 5. Per germline, CDR1 SGHVS and CDR2 FNYEAQ. CDR3 residues: CASSLASGGYNEQFF. The CDR3 DNA follows: TGTGCCAGCAGCCTTGCTAGCGGGGGTTACAATGAGCAGTTCTTC.

This chain links TRBV7-9 with TRBJ1-2, with D hard to call. Per the germline V gene, CDR1 is SEHNR and CDR2 is FQNEAQ (reference sequence). The CDR3 length is 13 residues. The V end was cut by 3 bases, the J end by 4 bases, with 9 bases between. CDR3 DNA: TGTGCCAGCAGCTTGGCGGAGGTCTATGGCTACACCTTC. It yields the protein CASSLAEVYGYTF.

The chain is built from TRBV4-2 and TRBJ2-5, with TRBD2 matching 10 bases. In germline, CDR1 is LGHNA, CDR2 YNFKEQ. The CDR3 sequence is 18 residues long. V was clipped by 0 bases and J by 2 bases; unmatched bases: 9. The CDR3 reads CASSQELQAGGRQETQYF. In DNA, the CDR3 is TGTGCCAGCAGCCAAGAGTTGCAAGCGGGGGGGAGGCAAGAGACCCAGTACTTC.

This clone was seen once. The chain couples TRBV30 to TRBJ2-7; TRBD2 is a possible D gene (6 bases). CDR3 size: 14 residues. The V end lost 4 bases, the J end lost 1 base, and 14 bases lay between the germline ends. Germline CDR1 is GTSNPN and CDR2 is SVGIG (reference sequence). This CDR3 is CAWTRGALSYEQYF. Here the CDR3 DNA reads TGTGCCTGGACCCGCGGGGCCCTGTCCTACGAGCAGTACTTC. The full variable domain, in which reference TRBV30 and TRBJ2-7 provide the parts outside the CDR3, is SQTIHQWPATLVQPVGSPLSLECTVEGTSNPNLYWYRQAAGRGLQLLFYSVGIGQISSEVPQNLSASRPQDRQFILSSKKLLLSDSGFYLCAWTRGALSYEQYFGPGTRLTVT.

The chain uses TRBV4-2 and TRBJ1-2; the D gene is possibly TRBD1 (5 bases). V dropped 0 bases and J dropped 2 bases, with 7 bases sitting between them. The CDR3 is made up of 14 amino acids. CDR1 and CDR2 (germline): LGHNA, YNFKEQ. Written as DNA, the CDR3 is TGTGCCAGCAGCCAAGATCACAGGAACTATGGCTACACCTTC. Residues: CASSQDHRNYGYTF.

V and J are TRBV9 and TRBJ2-7; D gene unclear. V shed 3 bases and J shed 2 bases, with 9 bases lying between them. This CDR3 is built from 13 residues. Germline CDR1 and CDR2: SGDLS and YYNGEE. Written as DNA, the CDR3 is TGTGCCAGCAGCGCCGACAATACCTACGAGCAGTACTTC. As protein: CASSADNTYEQYF.

The rearrangement links TRBV6-5 to TRBJ1-2, with TRBD1 identical over 9 bases. Trimming cost V 7 bases and J 8 bases; bases outside gene matches: 14. Germline V lookup: CDR1 MNHEY, CDR2 SVGAGI. The CDR3 sequence is 15 residues long. The DNA for the CDR3 is TGTGCCAGCATTGCATACATAGGGACAGGGTTGGGCTACACCTTC. Translated: CASIAYIGTGLGYTF.

This clone was found a few times. One end of the junction fails to match germline, which may point to a read error. Written as DNA, the CDR3 is TGTGCTAGCAGCTCAGGCCCCCGGAATGAGCAGTTCTTC. Amino acids: CASSSGPRNEQFF. The chain is built from TRBV7-7 and TRBJ2-1; D gene ambiguous. The CDR3 totals 13 residues. Per the germline V gene, CDR1 is SSHAT and CDR2 is FNYEAQ (reference sequence).

This rearrangement joins TRBV5-8 to TRBJ1-2, with D possibly TRBD1 on 6 matching bases. The CDR3 covers 17 residues. The V gene lost 3 bases and the J gene lost 0 bases, with 18 bases spanning the gap. Germline loops: CDR1 SGHTS, CDR2 YDEGEE. CDR3 nucleotide sequence: TGTGCCAGCAGCTATGAAGGCGGACAGCTAGCTAACTATGGCTACACCTTC. This gives the protein CASSYEGGQLANYGYTF.

This clone appeared a single time. The chain couples TRBV2 to TRBJ2-1, with D uncertain. V was pared by 10 bases and J by 4 bases, with 14 bases between. Germline-derived CDR1 and CDR2 are SNHLY and FYNNEI. The CDR3 is 13 amino acids. The CDR3 spells CATGAEVYNEQFF. DNA of the CDR3: TGTGCCACCGGAGCTGAAGTTTACAATGAGCAGTTCTTC. The entire variable domain, with the rest obtained from reference TRBV2 and TRBJ2-1, is as follows: EPEVTQTPSHQVTQMGQEVILRCVPISNHLYFYWYRQILGQKVEFLVSFYNNEISEKSEIFDDQFSVERPDGSNFTLKIRSTKLEDSAMYFCATGAEVYNEQFFGPGTRLTVL.

The genes are TRBV3-1 (or the pseudogene TRBV3-2) and TRBJ2-3; D is possibly TRBD2 (6 bases). This CDR3 has 16 amino acids. Per germline, CDR1 LGHDT and CDR2 YNNKEL (reference sequence). Deletions cut 0 bases from V and 0 bases from J, with 10 bases between. DNA for the CDR3: TGTGCCAGCAGCCAAGATGGTCGGGGGAGCACAGATACGCAGTATTTT. Protein product: CASSQDGRGSTDTQYF.

This clone was detected only once. The V call is TRBV4-1, the J call TRBJ2-3, with 11 bases matching TRBD2. J lost 3 bases, V lost 0 bases, and 2 bases had no gene match. Germline-derived CDR1 and CDR2 are MGHRA and YSYEKL. The CDR3 is 16 residues long. CDR3 amino acids: CASSQDPSGGTDTQYF. The DNA of the CDR3 is TGCGCCAGCAGCCAAGATCCTAGCGGGGGGACAGATACGCAGTATTTT.

This chain links TRBV5-1 with TRBJ2-7, with 9 bases identical to TRBD1. The CDR3 sequence is 13 residues long. The germline V gene has CDR1 SGHRS and CDR2 YFSETQ. V trimming: 7 bases; J trimming: 0 bases; junction bases outside the gene matches: 2. This chain's CDR3 is CASGTGPSYEQYF. The CDR3 bases are TGCGCCAGCGGGACAGGGCCCTCCTACGAGCAGTACTTC.

This chain joins TRBV27 and TRBJ1-2; TRBD1 aligns across 8 bases. There are 15 residues in the CDR3. From germline, CDR1 is MNHEY and CDR2 SMNVEV (reference sequence). V trimming: 3 bases; J trimming: 1 base; junction bases outside the gene matches: 4. The CDR3 sequence is CASSFQGQGNYGYTF. Written as DNA, the CDR3 is TGTGCCAGCAGTTTCCAAGGACAGGGTAACTATGGCTACACCTTC.

The V gene is TRBV19, the J gene TRBJ1-3; no firm D call. The germline gives CDR1 LNHDA, CDR2 SQIVND (reference sequence). CDR3 length: 14 amino acids. V was pared by 7 bases and J by 3 bases, with 13 bases between. This chain's CDR3 is CASIDRGYGNTIYF. As DNA, the CDR3 is TGTGCCAGTATCGATAGAGGCTATGGAAACACCATATATTTT.

This clone was found a few times. The gene calls are TRBV28 and TRBJ1-2, with 7 bases matching TRBD1. This CDR3 comprises 14 residues. V lost 6 bases to trimming and J lost 4 bases; unmatched junction nucleotides: 8. CDR1 and CDR2 (germline): MDHEN, SYDVKM. This chain's CDR3 is CASSAQGTFYGYTF. The CDR3 nucleotides read TGTGCCAGCAGCGCACAGGGGACCTTCTATGGCTACACCTTC.

J is TRBJ1-4 and V is TRBV7-9; D possibly corresponds to TRBD1 (5 bases). Trimming pared 0 bases from V and 3 bases from J, leaving 11 bases between. In germline, CDR1 is SEHNR, CDR2 FQNEAQ (reference sequence). The CDR3 length is 16 residues. The CDR3 reads CASSLARRGPNEKLFF. The CDR3, as DNA: TGTGCCAGCAGCTTAGCTCGAAGGGGTCCTAATGAAAAACTGTTTTTT.

The chain combines TRBV11-3 with TRBJ2-7, with D perhaps matching TRBD2 (6 bases). The germline gives CDR1 SGHNT, CDR2 YENEEA. V lost 2 bases, J lost 5 bases, and 13 bases lay in between. The CDR3 is 14 residues long. Written as DNA, the CDR3 is TGTGCCAGCAGCTTAACTAGCCTTTCCGACGAGCAGTACTTC. It encodes CASSLTSLSDEQYF. Filled out from reference TRBV11-3 and TRBJ2-7, the complete variable domain reads EAGVVQSPRYKIIEKKQPVAFWCNPISGHNTLYWYLQNLGQGPELLIRYENEEAVDDSQLPKDRFSAERLKGVDSTLKIQPAELGDSAVYLCASSLTSLSDEQYFGPGTRLTVT.

This clone appeared a single time. The genes are TRBV2 and TRBJ2-1; 8 nucleotides agree with TRBD1. V lost 6 bases to trimming and J lost 9 bases; unmatched junction nucleotides: 10. The germline CDR1 and CDR2 sequences are SNHLY and FYNNEI. The length of the CDR3 is 14 residues. The CDR3 protein is CASRTDRDAGEQFF. CDR3 in DNA: TGTGCCAGCAGGACGGACAGGGATGCAGGTGAGCAGTTCTTC.

In the case of this clone: Other DNA sequences in this specimen translate into the identical CDR3. V is TRBV7-2 and J is TRBJ2-1; 11 bases are shared with TRBD2. V lost 0 bases and J lost 2; bases outside the gene matches: 0. Germline CDR1 and CDR2: SGHTA and FQGNSA. The CDR3 is made up of 16 amino acids. CDR3 DNA sequence: TGTGCCAGCAGCTTAGCTAGCGGGGGGGCCTACAATGAGCAGTTCTTC. This codes for CASSLASGGAYNEQFF.

The rearrangement links TRBV9 to TRBJ2-7; TRBD1 agrees at 10 bases. The ends lost 2 bases at V and 5 bases at J; junction bases unmatched: 10. The CDR3 is 16 amino acids. Germline CDR1 and CDR2: SGDLS and YYNGEE. DNA of the CDR3: TGTGCCAGCAGCGTTAGTGCTGACAGGGGGCTCCACGAGCAGTACTTC. This sequence encodes CASSVSADRGLHEQYF.

This chain uses TRBV11-2 with TRBJ2-7, with a weak D call TRBD2 (5 bases). Germline V lookup: CDR1 SGHAT, CDR2 FQNNGV. V was pared by 8 bases and J by 1 base, with 18 bases between. The CDR3 sequence is 15 residues long. CDR3 region: CASGRSGVGSYEQYF. The CDR3 coding sequence is TGTGCCAGCGGGCGATCCGGGGTGGGGTCCTACGAGCAGTACTTC. Drawing the rest from reference TRBV11-2 and TRBJ2-7, the complete variable domain is EAGVAQSPRYKIIEKRQSVAFWCNPISGHATLYWYQQILGQGPKLLIQFQNNGVVDDSQLPKDRFSAERLKGVDSTLKIQPAKLEDSAVYLCASGRSGVGSYEQYFGPGTRLTVT.

This clone was seen just once. This rearrangement joins TRBV6-5 to TRBJ1-1; a weak D match, TRBD1 (5 bases). This CDR3 has 12 amino acids. From germline, CDR1 is MNHEY and CDR2 SVGAGI. V lost 9 bases, J lost 4 bases, and 12 bases lay in between. CDR3: CARVVGGTEAFF. CDR3 nucleotide sequence: TGTGCCAGAGTAGTTGGGGGCACTGAAGCTTTCTTT.

The CDR3: CASSQGVRNTGELFF. The CDR3 DNA reads TGCGCCAGCAGCCAAGGGGTCAGGAACACCGGGGAGCTGTTTTTT. J is TRBJ2-2 and V is TRBV4-3; D uncertain. Looked up from germline, CDR1 is LGHNA and CDR2 is YSLEER. CDR3 length equals 15 residues. Between the trimmed V and J ends, which lost 1 base and 1 base, there was a span of 7 bases.